These T cell receptor beta chains were read from a single sample in a study of graft-versus-host responses after intestinal transplantation. Profiled with immunoSEQ multiplex PCR; TCRdb holds only in-frame clones, not every one. This table holds 40,000 to 55,000 clones, roughly 90% found once. Sequencing used PBMCs, obtained 524 days after transplant. The source is a human patient who received an intestinal transplant, so some T cells may come from the graft donor. Each CDR3 is given with its conserved first and last residue. A D gene is named only where the DNA matches it firmly. Clone size is stated in some rows and not others, as once, few, many or a class when expanded.

abundance: NA; v_gene: TRBV7-2; j_gene: TRBJ2-5; d_gene: NA; CDR3nt: TGTGCCAGCAGCGAGTACCCCGGGACCCAAGAGACCCAGTACTTC; CDR3aa: CASSEYPGTQETQYF
abundance: NA; v_gene: TRBV12-1; j_gene: TRBJ2-1; d_gene: NA; CDR3nt: TGTGCCAGCAGCTTCCCTTTAGCGGGAGGGAATGAGCAGTTCTTC; CDR3aa: CASSFPLAGGNEQFF
abundance: NA; v_gene: TRBV7-3; j_gene: TRBJ2-6; d_gene: NA; CDR3nt: TGTGCCAGCAGCCCCATGGGGTCTGGGGCCAACGTCCTGACTTTC; CDR3aa: CASSPMGSGANVLTF
abundance: NA; v_gene: TRBV27; j_gene: TRBJ1-2; d_gene: TRBD1; CDR3nt: TGTGCCAGCAGATCAGACAGGGACGGAGGCTACACCTTC; CDR3aa: CASRSDRDGGYTF
abundance: NA; v_gene: TRBV6-4; j_gene: TRBJ1-6; d_gene: NA; CDR3nt: TGTGCCAGCAGTAGGGATCGGGATTCACCCCTCCACTTT; CDR3aa: CASSRDRDSPLHF
abundance: NA; v_gene: TRBV30; j_gene: TRBJ2-1; d_gene: TRBD2; CDR3nt: TGTGCCTGGAGTTCGGGAGGAAGCTCCTACAATGAGCAGTTCTTC; CDR3aa: CAWSSGGSSYNEQFF
abundance: few; v_gene: TRBV18; j_gene: TRBJ2-7; d_gene: TRBD1; CDR3nt: TGTGCCAGCTCACCGGGACAGACCTACGAGCAGTACTTC; CDR3aa: CASSPGQTYEQYF
abundance: NA; v_gene: TRBV19; j_gene: TRBJ2-1; d_gene: NA; CDR3nt: TGTGCCAGTAGTATAGTTGGTACTTCCAATGAGCAGTTCTTC; CDR3aa: CASSIVGTSNEQFF
abundance: NA; v_gene: TRBV5-1; j_gene: TRBJ2-2; d_gene: NA; CDR3nt: TGCGCCAGCAGCTGGTTAGCGGAATCGAACACCGGGGAGCTGTTTTTT; CDR3aa: CASSWLAESNTGELFF
abundance: NA; v_gene: TRBV28; j_gene: TRBJ2-3; d_gene: TRBD2; CDR3nt: TGTGCCAGCAGCTCGGGACTAGCGGGAGGGTACACAGATACGCAGTATTTT; CDR3aa: CASSSGLAGGYTDTQYF
abundance: NA; v_gene: TRBV4-2; j_gene: TRBJ2-7; d_gene: TRBD1; CDR3nt: TGTGCCAGCAGCCAATCGGGACAGACCTACGAGCAGTACTTC; CDR3aa: CASSQSGQTYEQYF
abundance: NA; v_gene: TRBV11-2; j_gene: TRBJ1-4; d_gene: NA; CDR3nt: TGTGCCAGCAGCTGGGACCGGGCGTCAACTAATGAAAAACTGTTTTTT; CDR3aa: CASSWDRASTNEKLFF
abundance: NA; v_gene: TRBV10-3; j_gene: TRBJ2-7; d_gene: TRBD2; CDR3nt: TGTGCCATCAGTGACATTAGCGGGACGAGCTCCTACGAGCAGTACTTC; CDR3aa: CAISDISGTSSYEQYF
abundance: NA; v_gene: TRBV2; j_gene: TRBJ2-7; d_gene: NA; CDR3nt: TGTGCCAGCAGTGAAATTGCCACGCCATCCTACGAGCAGTACTTC; CDR3aa: CASSEIATPSYEQYF
abundance: NA; v_gene: TRBV7-2; j_gene: TRBJ2-5; d_gene: NA; CDR3nt: TGTGCCAGCAGCCCACAAGAGACCCAGTACTTC; CDR3aa: CASSPQETQYF
abundance: NA; v_gene: TRBV2; j_gene: TRBJ1-4; d_gene: TRBD1; CDR3nt: TGTGCCAGCAGTCGGGACAGGGAGTTTAATGAAAAACTGTTTTTT; CDR3aa: CASSRDREFNEKLFF
abundance: NA; v_gene: TRBV6-5; j_gene: TRBJ2-1; d_gene: NA; CDR3nt: TGTGCCAGCAGTTACCTACGGGATGGGCACAATGAGCAGTTCTTC; CDR3aa: CASSYLRDGHNEQFF
abundance: NA; v_gene: TRBV28; j_gene: TRBJ2-1; d_gene: TRBD2; CDR3nt: TGTGCCAGCAGTTTGTTAGCGGGAGGCCCGAGCTCCTACAATGAGCAGTTCTTC; CDR3aa: CASSLLAGGPSSYNEQFF
abundance: once; v_gene: TRBV29-1; j_gene: TRBJ1-2; d_gene: NA; CDR3nt: TGCAGCGTTGTAAACAGCGTCGACTATGGCTACACCTTC; CDR3aa: CSVVNSVDYGYTF
abundance: NA; v_gene: TRBV2; j_gene: TRBJ2-1; d_gene: TRBD2; CDR3nt: TGTGCCAGCAGGGGAGCGGGAGCTAGCTACAATGAGCAGTTCTTC; CDR3aa: CASRGAGASYNEQFF
abundance: NA; v_gene: TRBV6-6; j_gene: TRBJ1-1; d_gene: NA; CDR3nt: TGTGCCAGCAGTCCACAGGGTGGCACTGAAGCTTTCTTT; CDR3aa: CASSPQGGTEAFF
abundance: NA; v_gene: TRBV13; j_gene: TRBJ2-5; d_gene: NA; CDR3nt: TGTGCCAGCAGCGGAGGGACAGCCCAAGAGACCCAGTACTTC; CDR3aa: CASSGGTAQETQYF
abundance: NA; v_gene: TRBV18; j_gene: TRBJ2-7; d_gene: NA; CDR3nt: TGTGCCAGCTCACCTGGGCCTTCCTACGAGCAGTACTTC; CDR3aa: CASSPGPSYEQYF
abundance: NA; v_gene: TRBV4-1; j_gene: TRBJ2-1; d_gene: TRBD1; CDR3nt: TGCGCCAGCAGCCCGAACCTGGACAGGGGGCCGTACAATGAGCAGTTCTTC; CDR3aa: CASSPNLDRGPYNEQFF
abundance: NA; v_gene: TRBV15; j_gene: TRBJ2-1; d_gene: TRBD2; CDR3nt: TGTGCCACCAGCAGAGATCAGCCAACTAGCGGGAGAACTGGTGAGCAGTTCTTC; CDR3aa: CATSRDQPTSGRTGEQFF
abundance: NA; v_gene: TRBV19; j_gene: TRBJ2-1; d_gene: NA; CDR3nt: TGTGCCAGTAGCTCCTACAATGAGCAGTTCTTC; CDR3aa: CASSSYNEQFF
abundance: NA; v_gene: TRBV21-1; j_gene: TRBJ2-7; d_gene: NA; CDR3nt: TGTGCCAGCAGCGGACTAGCGGGACCCTACGAGCAGTACTTC; CDR3aa: CASSGLAGPYEQYF
abundance: NA; v_gene: TRBV18; j_gene: TRBJ1-3; d_gene: TRBD1; CDR3nt: TGTGCCAGCTCACCGATCGGACAGGGAGCGGCCCTAAGCTCTGGAAACACCATATATTTT; CDR3aa: CASSPIGQGAALSSGNTIYF
abundance: NA; v_gene: TRBV5-6; j_gene: TRBJ2-1; d_gene: TRBD2; CDR3nt: TGTGCCAGCAGCTTGGTGAATAGCGGGAACAATGAGCAGTTCTTC; CDR3aa: CASSLVNSGNNEQFF
abundance: NA; v_gene: TRBV10-2; j_gene: TRBJ2-1; d_gene: TRBD1; CDR3nt: TGCGCCAGCAGTGAGACCTACAGGGGCCAACTTTTTTGGAATGAGCAGTTCTTC; CDR3aa: CASSETYRGQLFWNEQFF
abundance: NA; v_gene: TRBV7-9; j_gene: TRBJ2-4; d_gene: NA; CDR3nt: TGTGCCAGCAGCTTATCCGACGGGGGAAAAGGGACTGACATTCAGTACTTC; CDR3aa: CASSLSDGGKGTDIQYF
abundance: NA; v_gene: TRBV29-1; j_gene: TRBJ2-7; d_gene: TRBD1; CDR3nt: TGCAGCGCCGTGAGGACAGGGGGATCCTACGAGCAGTACTTC; CDR3aa: CSAVRTGGSYEQYF
abundance: NA; v_gene: TRBV5-6; j_gene: TRBJ2-7; d_gene: TRBD2; CDR3nt: TGTGCCAGCAGCGCAGGGACTAGAGGCTACGAGCAGTACTTC; CDR3aa: CASSAGTRGYEQYF